Only a few counts were recorded for the clone carrying this T cell receptor beta chain. This sample is drawn from a study of response to subunit inactivated influenza vaccine. Using its own MiXCR run on the RT-PCR reads, TCRdb lists one record per CDR3 protein. The sample has 500,000 to 550,000 distinct CDR3 sequences; around a quarter are singletons. CDR3 length: 15 amino acids. The germline gives CDR1 SGHTA, CDR2 FQGNSA. The trim removed 5 bases at V and 9 bases at J, leaving 9 bases unmatched. Another study also made use of these data, one on T cells expressing NK-cell markers. That work adds: TCR beta cDNA was made by 5'RACE template switching with UMIs.

This clonotype originated in a man aged 45-60 years who received an inactivated influenza vaccine. Source: CD4+ T cells sorted from PBMCs, taken 11 to 12 days after vaccination. V and J are TRBV7-2 and TRBJ2-2; 10 bases agree with TRBD2. CDR3 residues: CASSQTSGSGRELFF. In DNA, the CDR3 is TGTGCCAGCAGCCAGACTAGCGGGTCGGGAAGGGAGCTGTTTTTT.